This entry lists 18 T cell receptor beta chains sequenced from one sample in a study. In TCRdb, the RT-PCR reads were re-called with MiXCR into one record per CDR3 protein. This table has hundreds of thousands of distinct CDR3 sequences, 12% to 15% appearing once. The specimen was memory CD4+ T cells from blood. The receptors stem from a female donor in good health, serving as a healthy control.

This chain joins TRBV6-2 or TRBV6-3 and TRBJ1-1; D ambiguous. V lost 1 base and J 0 bases, leaving 12 bases between the germline ends. The CDR3 is 16 residues long. The germline gives CDR1 MNHEY, CDR2 SVGEGT. CDR3 residues: CASSYLGGSMNTEAFF. The CDR3 region has the DNA TGTGCCAGCAGTTACTTGGGAGGATCTATGAACACTGAAGCTTTCTTT.

V and J are TRBV6-2 or TRBV6-3 and TRBJ1-1, with no clear D. CDR1 and CDR2 (germline): MNHEY, SVGEGT. V was trimmed by 3 bases and J by 4 bases, leaving 15 bases between them. The CDR3 runs 15 residues. CDR3 sequence (DNA): TGTGCCAGCAGTTATTCGGGTTGGGTGGGCACTGAAGCTTTCTTT. Its protein product is CASSYSGWVGTEAFF.

This clonotype was seen ten or more times. The V call is TRBV5-5, the J call TRBJ1-3; D remains unclear. The CDR3 spans 15 residues. Germline V gene data show CDR1 as SGHKS and CDR2 as YYEKEE (reference sequence). Trimming stripped 3 bases from V and 2 bases from J, with 12 bases between. This chain's CDR3 is CASSWADGAGNTIYF. DNA for the CDR3: TGTGCCAGCAGCTGGGCCGACGGGGCTGGAAACACCATATATTTT.

The chain employs TRBV12-3 or TRBV12-4 and TRBJ2-3, with 12 bases fitting TRBD2. CDR3 length: 16 amino acids. V gave up 5 bases and J gave up 4 bases; unmatched junction bases: 7. The CDR3 DNA sequence: TGTGCCAGCAGTACGACTAGCGGGAGTGGGGCAGATACGCAGTATTTT. Its translation: CASSTTSGSGADTQYF.

The rearrangement uses TRBV6-5 and TRBJ1-6; D is undetermined. This CDR3 comprises 12 residues. The germline gives CDR1 MNHEY, CDR2 SVGAGI. Trimming left V 2 bases short and J 8 bases short, with 4 bases between. The CDR3: CASSYLYSPLHF. CDR3 sequence (DNA): TGTGCCAGCAGTTACCTCTATTCACCCCTCCACTTT.

In its sample, this clonotype was seen a few times. The chain uses TRBV5-3 and TRBJ2-1; D unresolved. TRBV5-3 is assigned to the ORF class and has an uncertain function. The CDR3 is 15 amino acids. V was pared by 0 bases and J by 0 bases, with 7 bases between. CDR3 coding DNA: TGTGCCAGAAGCTTGGCGGCAGACTCCTACAATGAGCAGTTCTTC. Residues: CARSLAADSYNEQFF.

The V and J genes are TRBV6-5 and TRBJ2-7, with 10 bases that match TRBD2. Germline assignment: CDR1 MNHEY and CDR2 SVGAGI. The CDR3 contains 14 residues. The V and J ends lost 5 bases and 7 bases, in that order; junction bases with no gene match: 8. CDR3 in DNA: TGTGCCAGCAGTCCTCCTAGCGGGAGTACGGAGCAGTACTTC. It yields the protein CASSPPSGSTEQYF.

The sample holds a few counts of this clonotype. The CDR3 sequence is CASSGFRDRAFGGPIYF. The CDR3, as DNA: TGTGCCAGCAGTGGATTCCGGGACAGGGCTTTTGGAGGCCCCATATATTTT. The rearrangement joins TRBV25-1 to TRBJ1-3; 9 bases map to TRBD1. The J segment lost 11 bases and the V segment lost 4 bases, leaving 18 bases of the junction unmatched. CDR3 length equals 17 residues. Germline V lookup: CDR1 MGHDK, CDR2 SYGVNS.

The genes are TRBV7-9 and TRBJ2-7; 9 bases match TRBD2. J gave up 1 base and V 1 base, and 8 bases lay outside the gene matches. Germline V gives CDR1 SEHNR, CDR2 FQNEAQ (reference sequence). CDR3 length: 17 amino acids. The CDR3 loop is CASSLGRGGRGSYEQYF. The CDR3 nucleotides are TGTGCCAGCAGCTTAGGGCGCGGCGGGAGGGGGTCCTACGAGCAGTACTTC.

This clonotype was found many times. This chain connects TRBV7-6 to TRBJ2-1; D is tentatively TRBD1 or TRBD2 (6 bases each). There are 15 residues in the CDR3. Germline V gene lookup returns CDR1 SGHVS and CDR2 FNYEAQ. The V gene lost 6 bases and the J gene lost 0 bases, with 12 bases spanning the gap. CDR3 protein: CASRRGVGSYNEQFF. DNA of the CDR3: TGTGCCAGCAGGAGGGGGGTTGGCTCCTACAATGAGCAGTTCTTC.

This clonotype occurred many times. The chain recombines TRBV6-5 with TRBJ2-7; tentative D call: TRBD1 (6 bases). From germline, CDR1 is MNHEY and CDR2 SVGAGI. The CDR3 sequence is 12 residues long. Trimming shortened V by 2 bases and J by 8 bases, and 10 bases separated the two germline ends. The CDR3: CASSYQGYQQYF. DNA of the CDR3: TGTGCCAGCAGTTACCAGGGGTACCAGCAGTACTTC.

This clonotype was detected only a few times. The V call is TRBV7-3, the J call TRBJ2-3; TRBD2 agrees at 8 bases. J lost 3 bases, V lost 6 bases, and 8 bases had no gene match. Germline CDR1 reads SGHTA; CDR2 reads FQGTGA. The CDR3 extends over 15 amino acids. DNA for the CDR3: TGTGCCAGCAGTCCAGCGGGAGTAGATACAGATACGCAGTATTTT. Amino acids: CASSPAGVDTDTQYF.

The chain links TRBV20-1 to TRBJ1-5; 7 bases agree with TRBD1. Germline CDR1 and CDR2: DFQATT and SNEGSKA (reference sequence). The CDR3 loop spans 16 amino acids. V was pared by 1 base and J by 3 bases, with 9 bases of the junction left unmatched. CDR3 in amino acids: CSARGQGGDVNQPQHF. The DNA of the CDR3 is TGCAGTGCTAGAGGACAGGGTGGGGATGTCAATCAGCCCCAGCATTTT.

This clonotype has at least ten counts. Written as DNA, the CDR3 is TGCGCCAGCAGCTCCACTAGCGGCGAAACCAATGAGCAGTTCTTC. Protein sequence: CASSSTSGETNEQFF. The chain carries TRBV5-1 and TRBJ2-1, with TRBD2 matching over 8 bases. Per germline, CDR1 SGHRS and CDR2 YFSETQ. The CDR3 consists of 15 residues. Trimming at V came to 3 bases and at J to 6 bases, leaving 8 bases not matched to a gene.

The CDR3 bases are TGTGCCAGCAGTTACCTGGGAGGAAAGGGAAACATTCAGTACTTC. It encodes CASSYLGGKGNIQYF. J is TRBJ2-4 and V is TRBV6-2 or TRBV6-3, with D possibly TRBD2 on 6 matching bases. Germline V gives CDR1 MNHEY, CDR2 SVGEGT. Trimming left V 2 bases short and J 6 bases short, with 14 bases between. The CDR3 totals 15 residues.

J is TRBJ1-4 and V is TRBV6-2 or TRBV6-3; D ambiguous. This CDR3 spans 15 amino acids. CDR1 is MNHEY, CDR2 SVGEGT, per germline. V dropped 2 bases and J dropped 14 bases, with 21 bases sitting between them. CDR3 in DNA: TGTGCCAGCAGTTACGGAGGACGCACGGCGCCGGGGCTGTTTTTT. As protein: CASSYGGRTAPGLFF.

This clonotype has at least ten counts. The chain combines TRBV6-5 with TRBJ2-3; D may be TRBD2 (6 bases). The length of the CDR3 is 15 residues. Trimming stripped 3 bases from V and 5 bases from J, with 15 bases between. Germline CDR1 reads MNHEY; CDR2 reads SVGAGI. The CDR3 is CASSYGGSGGDTQYF. In nucleotides, the CDR3 is TGTGCCAGCAGTTATGGAGGGAGTGGAGGAGATACGCAGTATTTT.

The rearrangement uses TRBV20-1 and TRBJ2-3, with 8 bases matching TRBD2. From germline, CDR1 is DFQATT and CDR2 SNEGSKA (reference sequence). After removal of 6 bases from V and 6 bases from J, the junction contained 5 bases not matched to a gene. CDR3 length: 12 residues. CDR3 region: CSAGGGRDTQYF. The CDR3 bases are TGCAGTGCCGGGGGGGGTCGGGATACGCAGTATTTT.